The 4 T cell receptor beta chains listed next were all sequenced from one sample in a study of T cell responses to AZD1222 COVID-19 vaccine. Libraries were prepared by immunoSEQ multiplex PCR; TCRdb keeps only in-frame clonotypes and omits some of them. The sample has some 120,000 clones; roughly 90% are singletons. Sequencing was performed on peripheral blood, taken on day 0 of AZD1222 vaccination. These receptors came from an adult in good health.

The chain uses TRBV19 and TRBJ1-1, with D unclear. The germline gives CDR1 LNHDA, CDR2 SQIVND (reference sequence). The CDR3 is made up of 14 amino acids. V was trimmed by 6 bases and J by 0 bases, leaving 11 bases between them. The CDR3 region has the DNA TGTGCCAGTAGACCCCGGGATTTGAACACTGAAGCTTTCTTT. Its translation: CASRPRDLNTEAFF.

V usage is TRBV7-3 and J usage is TRBJ2-5; TRBD1 or TRBD2 may be the D gene (5 bases each). V lost 5 bases to trimming and J lost 3 bases, with 13 bases between them. The germline V gene encodes CDR1 SGHTA and CDR2 FQGTGA. The length of the CDR3 is 14 residues. The CDR3 protein is CASSPGTLEETQYF. The CDR3 DNA follows: TGTGCCAGCAGCCCAGGGACCCTGGAAGAGACCCAGTACTTC.

This chain joins TRBV11-1 and TRBJ2-6; D is ambiguous. V shed 5 bases and J shed 0 bases, with 11 bases lying between them. Germline V gene lookup returns CDR1 SGHAT and CDR2 FQDESV (reference sequence). The CDR3 runs to 16 residues. The CDR3 DNA sequence: TGTGCCAGCAGCCCAGGACGGAACTCTGGGGCCAACGTCCTGACTTTC. Encoded protein: CASSPGRNSGANVLTF.

DNA of the CDR3: TGTGCCAGCAGTTACCAGGGTCGAGACACTGAAGCTTTCTTT. Amino acids: CASSYQGRDTEAFF. J is TRBJ1-1 and V is TRBV6-6; a possible D gene is TRBD1 (5 bases). The V end was cut by 2 bases, the J end by 3 bases, with 10 bases between. The CDR3 covers 14 residues. CDR1 and CDR2 (germline): MNHNY, SVGAGI (reference sequence).